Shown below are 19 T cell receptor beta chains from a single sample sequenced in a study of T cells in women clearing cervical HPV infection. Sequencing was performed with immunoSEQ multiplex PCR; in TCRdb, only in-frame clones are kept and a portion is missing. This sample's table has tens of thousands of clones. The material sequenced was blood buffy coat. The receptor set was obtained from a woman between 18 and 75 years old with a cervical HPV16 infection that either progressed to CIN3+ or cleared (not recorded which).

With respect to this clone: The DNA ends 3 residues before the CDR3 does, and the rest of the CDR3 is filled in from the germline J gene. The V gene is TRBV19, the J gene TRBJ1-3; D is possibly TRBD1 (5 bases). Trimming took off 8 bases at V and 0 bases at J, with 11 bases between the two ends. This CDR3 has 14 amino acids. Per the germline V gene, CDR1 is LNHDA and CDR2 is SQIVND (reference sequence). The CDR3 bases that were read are TGTGCCAGTGCCAGGGCAAGCTCTGGAAACACC. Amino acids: CASARASSGNT. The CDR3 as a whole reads CASARASSGNTIYF.

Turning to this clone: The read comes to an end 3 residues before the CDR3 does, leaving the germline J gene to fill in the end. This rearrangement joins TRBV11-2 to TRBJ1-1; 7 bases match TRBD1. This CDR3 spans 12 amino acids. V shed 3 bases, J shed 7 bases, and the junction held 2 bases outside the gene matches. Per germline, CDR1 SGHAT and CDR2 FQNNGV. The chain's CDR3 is CASSFGTDEAFF. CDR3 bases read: TGTGCCAGCAGCTTTGGGACAGATGAA.

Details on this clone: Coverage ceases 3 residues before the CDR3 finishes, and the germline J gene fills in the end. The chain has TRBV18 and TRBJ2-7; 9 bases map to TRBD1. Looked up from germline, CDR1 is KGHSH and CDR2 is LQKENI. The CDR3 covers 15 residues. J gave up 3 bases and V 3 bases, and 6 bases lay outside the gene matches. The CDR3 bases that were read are TGTGCCAGCTCACCTCTTCAGGGACAGGGCTACGAG. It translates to CASSPLQGQGYE. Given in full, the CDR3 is CASSPLQGQGYEQYF.

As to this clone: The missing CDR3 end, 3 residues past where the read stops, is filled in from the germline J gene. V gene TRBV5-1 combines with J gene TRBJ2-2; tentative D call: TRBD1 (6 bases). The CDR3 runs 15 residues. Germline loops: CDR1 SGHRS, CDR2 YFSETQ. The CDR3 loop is CASSLGGGDNSPLFF. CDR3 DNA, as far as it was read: TGCGCCAGCAGCTTGGGAGGGGGAGATAATTCACCG.

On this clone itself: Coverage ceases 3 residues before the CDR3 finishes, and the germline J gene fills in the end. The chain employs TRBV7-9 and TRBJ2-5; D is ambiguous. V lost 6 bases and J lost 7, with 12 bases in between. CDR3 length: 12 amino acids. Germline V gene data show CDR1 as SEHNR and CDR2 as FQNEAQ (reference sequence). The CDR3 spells CASSYDSGTQYF. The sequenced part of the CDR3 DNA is TGTGCCAGCAGTTATGACTCGGGGACC.

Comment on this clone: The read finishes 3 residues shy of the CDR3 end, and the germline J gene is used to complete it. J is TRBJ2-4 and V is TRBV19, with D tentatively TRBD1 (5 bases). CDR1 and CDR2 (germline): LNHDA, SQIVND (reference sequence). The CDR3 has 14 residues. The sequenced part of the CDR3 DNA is TGTGCCAGTAGTAATCTGGCCCAGGGCGTGGGT. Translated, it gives CASSNLAQGVG. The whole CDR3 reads CASSNLAQGVGQYF.

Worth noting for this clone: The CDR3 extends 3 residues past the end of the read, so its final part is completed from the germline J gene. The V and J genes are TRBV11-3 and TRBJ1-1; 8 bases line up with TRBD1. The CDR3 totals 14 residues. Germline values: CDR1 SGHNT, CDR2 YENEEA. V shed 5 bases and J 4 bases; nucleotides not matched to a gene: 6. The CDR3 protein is CASSPDRGPTEAFF. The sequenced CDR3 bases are TGTGCCAGCAGCCCTGACAGGGGCCCCACTGAA.

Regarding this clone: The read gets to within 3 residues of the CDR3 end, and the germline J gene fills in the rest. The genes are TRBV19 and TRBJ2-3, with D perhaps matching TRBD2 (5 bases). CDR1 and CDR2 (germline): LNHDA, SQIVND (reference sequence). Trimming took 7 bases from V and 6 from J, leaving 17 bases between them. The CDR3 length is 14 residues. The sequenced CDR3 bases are TGTGCCAGTACAGGTAGTTCGAGGGCCGATACG. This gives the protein CASTGSSRADT. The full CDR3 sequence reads CASTGSSRADTQYF.

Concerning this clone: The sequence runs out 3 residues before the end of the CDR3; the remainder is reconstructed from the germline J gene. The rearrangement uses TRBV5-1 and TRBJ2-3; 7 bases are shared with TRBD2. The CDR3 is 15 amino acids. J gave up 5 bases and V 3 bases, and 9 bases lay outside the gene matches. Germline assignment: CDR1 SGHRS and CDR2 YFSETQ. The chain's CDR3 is CASSSTGTTEDTQYF. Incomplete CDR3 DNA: TGCGCCAGCAGCTCAACCGGGACTACTGAAGATACG.

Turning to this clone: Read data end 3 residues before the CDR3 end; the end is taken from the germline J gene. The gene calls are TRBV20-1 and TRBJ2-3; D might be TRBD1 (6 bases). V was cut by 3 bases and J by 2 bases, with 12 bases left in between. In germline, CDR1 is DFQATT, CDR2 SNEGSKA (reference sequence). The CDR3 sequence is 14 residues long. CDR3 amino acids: CSASSGQNTDTQYF. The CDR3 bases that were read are TGCAGTGCTAGTTCCGGACAGAACACAGATACG.

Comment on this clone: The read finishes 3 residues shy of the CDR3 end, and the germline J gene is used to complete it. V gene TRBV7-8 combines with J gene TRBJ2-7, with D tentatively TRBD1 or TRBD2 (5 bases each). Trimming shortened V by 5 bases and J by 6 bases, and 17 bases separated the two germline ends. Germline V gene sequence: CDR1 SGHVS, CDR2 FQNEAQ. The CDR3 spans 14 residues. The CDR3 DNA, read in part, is TGTGCCAGCAGCGTTGATGAGGGGCGCAGCGAG. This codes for CASSVDEGRSE. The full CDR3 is CASSVDEGRSEQYF.

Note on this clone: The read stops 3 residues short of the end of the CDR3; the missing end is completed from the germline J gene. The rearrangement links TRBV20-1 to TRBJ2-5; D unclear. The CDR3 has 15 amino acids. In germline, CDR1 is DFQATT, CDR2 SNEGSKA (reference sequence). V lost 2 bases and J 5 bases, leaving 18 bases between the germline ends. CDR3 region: CSARSPSPSGETQYF. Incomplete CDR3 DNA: TGCAGTGCTAGAAGCCCCTCCCCTTCCGGGGAGACC.

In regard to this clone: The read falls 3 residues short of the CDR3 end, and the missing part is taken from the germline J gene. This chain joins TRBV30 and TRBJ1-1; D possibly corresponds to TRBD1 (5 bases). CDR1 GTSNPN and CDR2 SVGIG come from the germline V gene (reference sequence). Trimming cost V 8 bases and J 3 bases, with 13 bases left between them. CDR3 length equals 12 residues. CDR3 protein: CAEIGADTEAFF. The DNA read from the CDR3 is TGTGCCGAAATAGGGGCGGACACTGAA.

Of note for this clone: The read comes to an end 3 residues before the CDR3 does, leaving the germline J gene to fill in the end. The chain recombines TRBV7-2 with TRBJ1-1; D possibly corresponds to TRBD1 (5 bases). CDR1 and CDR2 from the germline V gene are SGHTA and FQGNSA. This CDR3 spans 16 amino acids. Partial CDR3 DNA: TGTGCAAGTCGCTTAGCGAACGGCCAGGGAGACACTGAA. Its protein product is CASRLANGQGDTE. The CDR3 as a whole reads CASRLANGQGDTEAFF.

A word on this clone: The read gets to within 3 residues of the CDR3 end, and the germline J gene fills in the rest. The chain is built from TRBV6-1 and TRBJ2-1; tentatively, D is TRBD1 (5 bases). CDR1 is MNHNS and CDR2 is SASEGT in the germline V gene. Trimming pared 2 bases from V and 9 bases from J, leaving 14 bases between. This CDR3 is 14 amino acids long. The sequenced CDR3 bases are TGTGCCAGCAGTGAATACGGGCTAGGGGCTGAG. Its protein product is CASSEYGLGAE. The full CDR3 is CASSEYGLGAEQFF.

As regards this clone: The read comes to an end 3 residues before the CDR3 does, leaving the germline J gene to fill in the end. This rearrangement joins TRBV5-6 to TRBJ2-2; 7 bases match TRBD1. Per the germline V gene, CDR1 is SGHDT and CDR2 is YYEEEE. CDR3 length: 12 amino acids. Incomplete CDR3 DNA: TGTGCCAGCACGGACAGGAATTCACCG. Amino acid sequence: CASTDRNSP. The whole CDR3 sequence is CASTDRNSPLFF.

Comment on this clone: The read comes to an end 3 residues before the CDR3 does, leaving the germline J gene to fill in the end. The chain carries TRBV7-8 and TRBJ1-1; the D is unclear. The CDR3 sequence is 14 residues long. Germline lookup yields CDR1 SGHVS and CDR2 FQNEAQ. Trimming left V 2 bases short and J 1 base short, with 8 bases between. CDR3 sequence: CASSLTASNTEAFF. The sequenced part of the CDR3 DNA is TGTGCCAGCAGCTTAACAGCCTCGAACACTGAA.

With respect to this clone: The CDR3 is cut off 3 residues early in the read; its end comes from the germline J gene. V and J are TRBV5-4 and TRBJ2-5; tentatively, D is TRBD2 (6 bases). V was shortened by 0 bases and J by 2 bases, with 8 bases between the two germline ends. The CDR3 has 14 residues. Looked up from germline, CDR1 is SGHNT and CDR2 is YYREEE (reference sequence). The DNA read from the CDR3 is TGTGCCAGCAGCTTGGCGGGGACTCAAGAGACC. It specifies CASSLAGTQET. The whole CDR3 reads CASSLAGTQETQYF.

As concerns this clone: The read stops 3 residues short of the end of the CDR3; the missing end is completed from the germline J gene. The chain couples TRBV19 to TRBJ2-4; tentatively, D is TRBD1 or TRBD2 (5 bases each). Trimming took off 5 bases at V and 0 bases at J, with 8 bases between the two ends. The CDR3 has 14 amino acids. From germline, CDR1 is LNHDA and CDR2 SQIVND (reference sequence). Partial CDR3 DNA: TGTGCCAGTAGTCTGAGGGGAGCCAAAAACATT. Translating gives CASSLRGAKNI. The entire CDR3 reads CASSLRGAKNIQYF.